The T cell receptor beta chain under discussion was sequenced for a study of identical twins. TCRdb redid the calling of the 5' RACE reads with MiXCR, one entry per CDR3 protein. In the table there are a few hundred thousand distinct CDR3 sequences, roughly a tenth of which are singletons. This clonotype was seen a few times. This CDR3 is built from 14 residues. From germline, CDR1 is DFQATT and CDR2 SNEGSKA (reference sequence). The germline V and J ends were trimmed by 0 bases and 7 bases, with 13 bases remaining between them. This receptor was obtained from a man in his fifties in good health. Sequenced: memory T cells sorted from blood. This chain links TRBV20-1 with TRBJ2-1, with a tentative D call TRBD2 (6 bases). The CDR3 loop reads CSARDQAGRNEQFF. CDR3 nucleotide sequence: TGCAGTGCTAGAGATCAGGCGGGGAGGAATGAGCAGTTCTTC.